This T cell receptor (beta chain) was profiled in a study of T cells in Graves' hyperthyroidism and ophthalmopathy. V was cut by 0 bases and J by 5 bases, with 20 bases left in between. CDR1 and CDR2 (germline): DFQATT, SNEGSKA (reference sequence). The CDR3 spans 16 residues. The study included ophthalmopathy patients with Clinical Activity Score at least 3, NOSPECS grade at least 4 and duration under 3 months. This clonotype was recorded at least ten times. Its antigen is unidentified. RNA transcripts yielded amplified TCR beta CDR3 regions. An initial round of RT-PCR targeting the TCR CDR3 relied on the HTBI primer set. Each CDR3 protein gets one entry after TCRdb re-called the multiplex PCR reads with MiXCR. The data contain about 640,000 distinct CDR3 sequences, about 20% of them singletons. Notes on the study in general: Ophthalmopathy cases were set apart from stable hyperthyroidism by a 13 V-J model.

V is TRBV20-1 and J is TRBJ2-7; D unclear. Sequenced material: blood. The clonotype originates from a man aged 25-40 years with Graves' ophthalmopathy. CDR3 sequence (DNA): TGCAGTGCTAGAGATTCTATAGGGCAGAACCCCCACGAGCAGTACTTC. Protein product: CSARDSIGQNPHEQYF.